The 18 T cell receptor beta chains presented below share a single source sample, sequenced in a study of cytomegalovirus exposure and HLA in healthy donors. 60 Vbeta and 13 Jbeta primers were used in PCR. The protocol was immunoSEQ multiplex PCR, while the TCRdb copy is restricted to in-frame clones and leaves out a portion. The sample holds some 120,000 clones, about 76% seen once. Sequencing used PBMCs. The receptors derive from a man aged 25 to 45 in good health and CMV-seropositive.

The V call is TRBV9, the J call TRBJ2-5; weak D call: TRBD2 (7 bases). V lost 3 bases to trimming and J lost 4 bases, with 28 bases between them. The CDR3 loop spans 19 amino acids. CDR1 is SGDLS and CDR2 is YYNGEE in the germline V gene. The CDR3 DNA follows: TGTGCCAGCAGCGAGTATGGTGGGGGGGCCCCACTAACCACAGAGACCCAGTACTTC. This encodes CASSEYGGGAPLTTETQYF.

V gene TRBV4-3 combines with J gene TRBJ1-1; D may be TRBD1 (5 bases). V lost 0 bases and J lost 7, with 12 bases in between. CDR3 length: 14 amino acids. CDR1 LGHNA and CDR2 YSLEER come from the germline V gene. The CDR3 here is CASSQDLRQGEAFF. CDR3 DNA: TGCGCCAGCAGCCAAGATCTCCGGCAGGGTGAAGCTTTCTTT.

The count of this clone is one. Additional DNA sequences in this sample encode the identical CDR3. The CDR3 spells CAIGTGSTYEQYF. In nucleotides, the CDR3 is TGTGCCATCGGGACAGGTAGCACCTACGAGCAGTACTTC. The chain has TRBV2 and TRBJ2-7; 8 nucleotides agree with TRBD1. CDR1 and CDR2 (germline): SNHLY, FYNNEI. V shed 10 bases and J 2 bases; nucleotides not matched to a gene: 7. This CDR3 spans 13 amino acids.

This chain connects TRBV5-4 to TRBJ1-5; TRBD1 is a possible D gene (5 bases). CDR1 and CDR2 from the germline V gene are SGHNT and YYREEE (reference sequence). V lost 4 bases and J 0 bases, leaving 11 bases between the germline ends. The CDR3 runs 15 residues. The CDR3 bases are TGTGCCAGCAGCACGGGAGGGGATAGCAATCAGCCCCAGCATTTT. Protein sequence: CASSTGGDSNQPQHF.

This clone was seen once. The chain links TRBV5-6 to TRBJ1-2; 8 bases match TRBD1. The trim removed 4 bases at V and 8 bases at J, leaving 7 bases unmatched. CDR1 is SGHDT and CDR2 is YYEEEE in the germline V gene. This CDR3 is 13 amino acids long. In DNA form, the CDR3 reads TGTGCCAGCAGCACCGGACAGGGAAAGGGCTACACCTTC. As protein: CASSTGQGKGYTF.

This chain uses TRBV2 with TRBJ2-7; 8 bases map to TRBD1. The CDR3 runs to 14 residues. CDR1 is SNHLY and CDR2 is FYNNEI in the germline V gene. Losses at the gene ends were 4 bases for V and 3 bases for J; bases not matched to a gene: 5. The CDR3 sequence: CASSVLGQDYEQYF. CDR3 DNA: TGTGCCAGCAGTGTACTGGGACAGGACTACGAGCAGTACTTC.

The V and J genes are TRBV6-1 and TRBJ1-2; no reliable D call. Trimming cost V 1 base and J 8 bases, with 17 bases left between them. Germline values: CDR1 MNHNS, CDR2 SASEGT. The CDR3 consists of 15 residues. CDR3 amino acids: CASSEDSGPSGGYTF. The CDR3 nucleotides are TGTGCCAGCAGTGAAGATAGCGGACCGTCGGGAGGCTACACCTTC.

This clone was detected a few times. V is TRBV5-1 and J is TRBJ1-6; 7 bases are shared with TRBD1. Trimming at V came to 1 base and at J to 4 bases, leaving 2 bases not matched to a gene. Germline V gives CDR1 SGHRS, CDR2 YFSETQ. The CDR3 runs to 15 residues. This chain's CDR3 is CASSLQGVYNSPLHF. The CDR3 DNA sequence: TGCGCCAGCAGCTTGCAGGGGGTTTATAATTCACCCCTCCACTTT.

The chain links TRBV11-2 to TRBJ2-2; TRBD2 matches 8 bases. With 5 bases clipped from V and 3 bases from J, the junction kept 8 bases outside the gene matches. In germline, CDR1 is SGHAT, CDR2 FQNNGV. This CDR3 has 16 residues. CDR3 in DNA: TGTGCCAGCAGCCCAACGGGGGGGCGTTACACCGGGGAGCTGTTTTTT. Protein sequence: CASSPTGGRYTGELFF.

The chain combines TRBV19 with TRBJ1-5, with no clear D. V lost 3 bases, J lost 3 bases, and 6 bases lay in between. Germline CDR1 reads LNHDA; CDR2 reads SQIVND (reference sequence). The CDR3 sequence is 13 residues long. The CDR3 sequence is CASSMKLNQPQHF. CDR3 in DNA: TGTGCCAGTAGTATGAAGCTCAATCAGCCCCAGCATTTT.

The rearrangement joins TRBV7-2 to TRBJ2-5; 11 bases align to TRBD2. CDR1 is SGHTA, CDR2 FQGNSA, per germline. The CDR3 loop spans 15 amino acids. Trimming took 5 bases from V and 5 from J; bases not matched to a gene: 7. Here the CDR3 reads CASSGRASGGETQYF. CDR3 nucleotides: TGTGCCAGCAGCGGACGGGCTAGCGGGGGGGAGACCCAGTACTTC. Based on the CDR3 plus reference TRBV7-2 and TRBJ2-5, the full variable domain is GAGVSQSPSNKVTEKGKDVELRCDPISGHTALYWYRQSLGQGLEFLIYFQGNSAPDKSGLPSDRFSAERTGGSVSTLTIQRTQQEDSAVYLCASSGRASGGETQYFGPGTRLLVL.

The CDR3 loop reads CASSLARGWDNEQFF. CDR3 DNA sequence: TGCGCCAGCAGCTTGGCCAGGGGGTGGGACAATGAGCAGTTCTTC. The chain uses TRBV5-1 and TRBJ2-1, with TRBD1 matching 7 bases. This CDR3 is built from 15 residues. V was clipped by 0 bases and J by 5 bases; unmatched bases: 5. The germline gives CDR1 SGHRS, CDR2 YFSETQ.

The CDR3 region is CASSIGGTYEQYF. The CDR3 coding sequence is TGTGCCAGTAGTATAGGCGGGACCTACGAGCAGTACTTC. This rearrangement joins TRBV19 to TRBJ2-7, with D maybe TRBD2 (6 bases). The CDR3 consists of 13 residues. CDR1 LNHDA and CDR2 SQIVND come from the germline V gene (reference sequence). Trimming stripped 1 base from V and 2 bases from J, with 6 bases between.

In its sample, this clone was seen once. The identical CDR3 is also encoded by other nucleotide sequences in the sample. The CDR3 loop reads CASSLGGHTDTQYF. As DNA, the CDR3 is TGTGCCAGCAGCTTGGGAGGGCACACAGATACGCAGTATTTT. This chain joins TRBV5-6 and TRBJ2-3; D might be TRBD2 (5 bases). V shed 0 bases and J shed 2 bases, with 7 bases lying between them. This CDR3 comprises 14 residues. CDR1 is SGHDT, CDR2 YYEEEE, per germline.

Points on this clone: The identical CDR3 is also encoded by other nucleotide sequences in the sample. This chain's CDR3 is CASSGRGNTEAFF. The CDR3 DNA follows: TGTGCCAGCAGTGGAAGGGGGAACACTGAAGCTTTCTTT. This chain connects TRBV6-1 to TRBJ1-1, with D possibly matching TRBD1 (5 bases). The germline gives CDR1 MNHNS, CDR2 SASEGT. This CDR3 has 13 residues. V was pared by 4 bases and J by 1 base, with 7 bases between.

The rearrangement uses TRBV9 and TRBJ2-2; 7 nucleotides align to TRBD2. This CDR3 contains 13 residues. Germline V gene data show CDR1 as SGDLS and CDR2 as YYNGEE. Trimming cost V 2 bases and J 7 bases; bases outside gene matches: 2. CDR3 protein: CASSVTGGGELFF. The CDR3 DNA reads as TGTGCCAGCAGCGTCACGGGGGGCGGGGAGCTGTTTTTT.

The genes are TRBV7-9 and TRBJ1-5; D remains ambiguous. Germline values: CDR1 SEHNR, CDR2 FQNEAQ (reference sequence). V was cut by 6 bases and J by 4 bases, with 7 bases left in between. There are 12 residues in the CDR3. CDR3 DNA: TGTGCCAGCAGTTTCAGGAATCAGCCCCAGCATTTT. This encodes CASSFRNQPQHF. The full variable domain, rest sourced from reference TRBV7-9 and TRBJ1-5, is DTGVSQNPRHKITKRGQNVTFRCDPISEHNRLYWYRQTLGQGPEFLTYFQNEAQLEKSRLLSDRFSAERPKGSFSTLEIQRTEQGDSAMYLCASSFRNQPQHFGDGTRLSIL.

CDR3 DNA: TGTGCCACCAGCAGGGCCCAAGGGGGCGAGCAGTACTTC. Translated, it gives CATSRAQGGEQYF. This sequence joins TRBV15 and TRBJ2-7; possibly TRBD1 for D (6 bases). CDR1 LNHNV and CDR2 YYDKDF come from the germline V gene (reference sequence). V gave up 3 bases and J gave up 6 bases, with 12 bases separating them. CDR3 length equals 13 residues.